This T cell receptor beta chain was recorded in a study of T cell changes during pregnancy in multiple sclerosis. The CDR3 has 14 residues. Trimming stripped 2 bases from V and 2 bases from J, with 9 bases between. Germline V gene data show CDR1 as SGHDN and CDR2 as FVKESK. The table came from immunoSEQ multiplex PCR; TCRdb's copy has only in-frame clones and leaves some out. The sample consists of 90,000 to 95,000 clones, 90% to 95% of them appearing once. The J gene is TRBJ2-5, the V gene TRBV14; weak D call: TRBD2 (5 bases). The source is a female donor with multiple sclerosis, enrolled in a pregnancy study. The sequenced sample was peripheral blood, obtained in the third trimester of pregnancy. As DNA, the CDR3 is TGTGCCAGCAGCCAACCAAGCGGACAAGAGACCCAGTACTTC. Residues: CASSQPSGQETQYF.